This T cell receptor beta chain was sequenced during a study of PD-L1 blockade in urothelial cancer. As for the study in general: Blood analysis occurred 3 weeks (second dose) and 6 weeks after treatment start. The study recovered a median of 141,255 T cells per blood sample.

Losses at the gene ends were 1 base for V and 3 bases for J; bases not matched to a gene: 5. The CDR3 sequence is 15 residues long. The germline CDR1 and CDR2 sequences are SEHNR and FQNEAQ (reference sequence). Each individual provided 1 to 8 samples (taken pretreatment and on-treatment). Study conclusions and caveats: Below-median blood TCR clonality before treatment forecast better survival.

Only in-frame clones appear in the TCRdb table, and some are missing; sequencing was by immunoSEQ multiplex PCR. The sample contains some 100,000 clones, about 90% of which appear only once. On this clone itself: What it recognizes is unknown.

Sequences were derived from PBMCs, sampled around atezolizumab (anti-PD-L1) treatment. The receptor comes from a woman aged 80 or over with urothelial cancer. The chain couples TRBV7-9 to TRBJ2-7; 8 nucleotides match TRBD2. Written as DNA, the CDR3 is TGTGCCAGCAGCTTAGGGTCGCGGGAGGTCTACGAGCAGTACTTC. Encoded protein: CASSLGSREVYEQYF.